The 18 T cell receptor beta chains given below trace back to one sample, sequenced in a study of T cell responses to AZD1222 COVID-19 vaccine. Only in-frame clones appear in the TCRdb table, and some are missing; sequencing was by immunoSEQ multiplex PCR. This table holds 95,000 to 100,000 clones, roughly nine tenths found once. Source: peripheral blood, taken on day 0 of AZD1222 vaccination. These receptors all stem from an adult in good health.

V usage is TRBV29-1 and J usage is TRBJ2-7, with D perhaps TRBD2 (6 bases). The CDR3 length is 13 residues. V was trimmed by 5 bases and J by 3 bases, leaving 14 bases between them. The germline V gene has CDR1 SQVTM and CDR2 ANQGSEA. CDR3: CSVWVTSIYEQYF. In DNA form, the CDR3 reads TGCAGCGTTTGGGTTACTAGCATCTACGAGCAGTACTTC.

V usage is TRBV27 and J usage is TRBJ2-3; D not resolved. The CDR3 is made up of 13 amino acids. The V end lost 2 bases, the J end lost 4 bases, and 7 bases lay between the germline ends. Germline loops: CDR1 MNHEY, CDR2 SMNVEV (reference sequence). The CDR3 DNA is TGTGCCAGCAGTTTAACCCGGGCAGATACGCAGTATTTT. The encoded protein is CASSLTRADTQYF.

V usage is TRBV10-3 and J usage is TRBJ2-7; D unclear. The V gene lost 4 bases and the J gene lost 0 bases, with 10 bases spanning the gap. Germline V gene data show CDR1 as ENHRY and CDR2 as SYGVKD. This CDR3 contains 14 residues. The CDR3 coding sequence is TGTGCCATCAGTGTCACAGAGAGCTCCTACGAGCAGTACTTC. Its translation: CAISVTESSYEQYF.

In its sample, this clone was seen many times. The chain uses TRBV4-1 and TRBJ1-2; D is unclear. Deletions cut 0 bases from V and 5 bases from J, with 10 bases between. Germline V CDR1 and CDR2: MGHRA, YSYEKL. This CDR3 has 14 residues. CDR3 residues: CASSQEMVGYGYTF. The CDR3 DNA reads as TGCGCCAGCAGCCAAGAGATGGTGGGGTATGGCTACACCTTC.

The chain links TRBV2 to TRBJ1-5; possibly TRBD1 for D (6 bases). Germline V CDR1 and CDR2: SNHLY, FYNNEI. The CDR3 runs 14 residues. Trimming took 7 bases from V and 1 from J, leaving 11 bases between them. CDR3 sequence: CASTAGVSNQPQHF. The CDR3 bases are TGTGCCAGCACGGCAGGGGTGAGCAATCAGCCCCAGCATTTT. Combining the CDR3 with reference TRBV2 and TRBJ1-5 gives the whole variable domain EPEVTQTPSHQVTQMGQEVILRCVPISNHLYFYWYRQILGQKVEFLVSFYNNEISEKSEIFDDQFSVERPDGSNFTLKIRSTKLEDSAMYFCASTAGVSNQPQHFGDGTRLSIL.

This clone came up once. V and J are TRBV9 and TRBJ1-5; 8 bases map to TRBD1. V lost 0 bases and J lost 8; bases outside the gene matches: 4. Looked up from germline, CDR1 is SGDLS and CDR2 is YYNGEE. The CDR3 is 14 residues long. The CDR3 nucleotides read TGTGCCAGCAGCGTAGGGACAGGGTTAGAGCCCCAGCATTTT. It encodes CASSVGTGLEPQHF.

This chain joins TRBV6-5 and TRBJ2-5; perhaps TRBD1 as D (6 bases). The CDR3 has 15 amino acids. The germline gives CDR1 MNHEY, CDR2 SVGAGI. With 6 bases removed from V and 4 bases from J, the gap between germline ends came to 18 bases. The chain's CDR3 is CASSRALGGLETQYF. DNA of the CDR3: TGTGCCAGCAGCCGAGCTCTAGGGGGTTTAGAGACCCAGTACTTC.

The chain links TRBV7-8 to TRBJ2-3, with 8 bases matching TRBD1. Germline assignment: CDR1 SGHVS and CDR2 FQNEAQ. The CDR3 is 17 residues long. V gave up 5 bases and J gave up 0 bases; unmatched junction bases: 10. The CDR3 loop is CASSRTGRFISTDTQYF. The CDR3, as DNA: TGTGCCAGCAGCCGGACAGGGCGATTCATAAGCACAGATACGCAGTATTTT.

This rearrangement joins TRBV5-1 to TRBJ1-2, with 8 bases matching TRBD1. The trim removed 2 bases at V and 7 bases at J, leaving 7 bases unmatched. CDR3 size: 14 residues. Germline V gene data show CDR1 as SGHRS and CDR2 as YFSETQ. The CDR3 DNA sequence: TGCGCCAGCAGCTTTCAGGGGGCGATGAGTGGCTACACCTTC. It is translated as CASSFQGAMSGYTF.

The gene calls are TRBV18 and TRBJ1-2; no clear D gene. Between the trimmed V and J ends, which lost 2 bases and 1 base, there was a span of 5 bases. Germline CDR1 reads KGHSH; CDR2 reads LQKENI. This CDR3 region has 13 residues. This CDR3 is CASSPGFNYGYTF. The CDR3 nucleotides are TGTGCCAGCTCACCAGGGTTTAACTATGGCTACACCTTC.

V gene TRBV5-4 combines with J gene TRBJ2-1; TRBD2 aligns across 10 bases. V was clipped by 1 base and J by 13 bases; unmatched bases: 14. Germline lookup yields CDR1 SGHNT and CDR2 YYREEE (reference sequence). The CDR3 spans 16 residues. In DNA form, the CDR3 reads TGTGCCAGCAGCTTGCCTAGCGGGAGAACTAAACGGGGACAGTTCTTC. As protein: CASSLPSGRTKRGQFF.

The chain combines TRBV27 with TRBJ1-1; no clear D gene. Between the trimmed V and J ends, which lost 5 bases and 3 bases, there was a span of 10 bases. The CDR3 totals 13 residues. Germline V gene lookup returns CDR1 MNHEY and CDR2 SMNVEV (reference sequence). The CDR3 loop reads CASSPSHYTEAFF. The CDR3 DNA is TGTGCCAGCAGTCCCAGCCACTACACTGAAGCTTTCTTT.

A few counts support this clone. The chain is built from TRBV7-6 and TRBJ2-7; 8 bases are shared with TRBD1. The CDR3 has 13 amino acids. Germline trimming cut 5 bases from V and 3 bases from J; bases unmatched to any gene: 3. The germline gives CDR1 SGHVS, CDR2 FNYEAQ. The CDR3 is CASSGQGNYEQYF. The CDR3, as DNA: TGTGCCAGCAGCGGACAGGGAAACTACGAGCAGTACTTC.

The J gene is TRBJ2-7, the V gene TRBV5-6, with D possibly TRBD1 on 6 matching bases. This CDR3 is 15 amino acids long. CDR1 is SGHDT, CDR2 YYEEEE, per germline. V lost 3 bases and J lost 2, with 15 bases in between. The CDR3 DNA reads TGTGCCAGCAGCTCCCCCCAAAGGGGGACCTACGAGCAGTACTTC. Translation: CASSSPQRGTYEQYF.

This clone was seen a single time. The chain links TRBV7-9 to TRBJ2-1; 13 bases agree with TRBD2. In germline, CDR1 is SEHNR, CDR2 FQNEAQ (reference sequence). After removal of 6 bases from V and 8 bases from J, the junction contained 7 bases not matched to a gene. The CDR3 spans 15 residues. CDR3 sequence: CASSTRTSGSDEQFF. CDR3 DNA sequence: TGTGCCAGCAGTACCCGGACTAGCGGGAGCGATGAGCAGTTCTTC.

The chain has TRBV5-1 and TRBJ1-2; 12 bases are a match to TRBD1. The V gene end was trimmed by 4 bases and the J gene end by 3 bases; junction bases not matched to a gene: 4. The CDR3 is 15 residues long. Germline-derived CDR1 and CDR2 are SGHRS and YFSETQ. The CDR3 is CASSLGQGADYGYTF. The CDR3 nucleotides are TGCGCCAGCAGCCTGGGACAGGGGGCGGACTATGGCTACACCTTC.

This clone was seen once. The rearrangement uses TRBV5-1 and TRBJ1-1, with a possible D match to TRBD1 (5 bases). This CDR3 has 13 residues. Trimming shortened V by 4 bases and J by 3 bases, and 10 bases separated the two germline ends. CDR1 and CDR2 from the germline V gene are SGHRS and YFSETQ. The chain's CDR3 is CASSPGTHTEAFF. CDR3 coding DNA: TGCGCCAGCAGCCCCGGGACTCACACTGAAGCTTTCTTT.

V is TRBV5-6 and J is TRBJ2-7; TRBD2 matches at 11 bases. With 0 bases clipped from V and 3 bases from J, the junction kept 5 bases outside the gene matches. This CDR3 is built from 16 residues. The germline V gene encodes CDR1 SGHDT and CDR2 YYEEEE. CDR3 residues: CASSLATSGRHYEQYF. In DNA, the CDR3 is TGTGCCAGCAGCTTGGCCACTAGCGGGAGACACTACGAGCAGTACTTC.